This T cell receptor (beta chain) was obtained from a study of blood T cell repertoires in COVID-19. Overall study: The United States, Italy and Spain provided the acute and convalescent COVID-19 samples. PBMCs, B-cell-depleted T cells, or T cells provided the cDNA or gDNA that made up the material.

CDR1 SGDLS and CDR2 YYNGEE come from the germline V gene. The CDR3 spans 15 residues. J lost 7 bases, V lost 0 bases, and 4 bases had no gene match. TCRdb's table, derived via immunoSEQ multiplex PCR, lists solely in-frame clones and lacks some. The sample lists about 150,000 clones, roughly 81% occurring once. Enrollment of patients from Seattle took place during active infection, with longitudinal follow-up. The chain links TRBV9 to TRBJ2-1; TRBD1 aligns across 10 bases. The clonotype originates from a woman aged 80 or over with COVID-19, enrolled during active disease. The sequencing sample was made of peripheral blood. In DNA form, the CDR3 reads TGTGCCAGCAGCGTAGGACAGGGGGCGGGGAATGAGCAGTTCTTC. It translates to CASSVGQGAGNEQFF.